The 24 T cell receptor beta chains presented below share a single source sample, sequenced in a study of blood T cells in healthy people across ages. Alongside a J-beta primer mix, a sample-barcoded 5' primer served in a second PCR lasting roughly 6 to 11 cycles. In TCRdb, the 5' RACE reads were re-called with MiXCR into one record per CDR3 protein. In the table there are about 1.7 million distinct CDR3 sequences, roughly 27% of which are singletons. Sequencing used blood. These receptor sequences come from a woman aged 25-40 years in good health.

The sample holds many counts of this clonotype. This chain connects TRBV10-1 to TRBJ2-3, with D hard to call. CDR1 and CDR2 from the germline V gene are WNHNN and SYGVQD (reference sequence). CDR3 length: 14 amino acids. Trimming pared 3 bases from V and 0 bases from J, leaving 7 bases between. The CDR3 is CASSDGKSTDTQYF. CDR3 sequence (DNA): TGCGCCAGCAGTGATGGCAAAAGCACAGATACGCAGTATTTT.

This clonotype has just a few counts. The chain carries TRBV27 and TRBJ1-5; D is undetermined. Germline-derived CDR1 and CDR2 are MNHEY and SMNVEV (reference sequence). This CDR3 spans 15 amino acids. V lost 5 bases, J lost 1 base, and 12 bases lay in between. The CDR3 coding sequence is TGTGCCAGCAGTCCCGGACGGATGAGCAATCAGCCCCAGCATTTT. Amino acids: CASSPGRMSNQPQHF.

With respect to this clonotype: Possible read error: a much larger clone is one base away. The gene calls are TRBV20-1 and TRBJ2-5, with D unclear. In germline, CDR1 is DFQATT, CDR2 SNEGSKA (reference sequence). There are 12 residues in the CDR3. The CDR3 nucleotides read TGCAGTGCTAGAGAAGAGAAGGAGACCCAGGACTTC. The encoded protein is CSAREEKETQDF.

The gene calls are TRBV12-5 and TRBJ2-2; a weak D match, TRBD1 (7 bases). The CDR3 length is 15 residues. V lost 6 bases and J 4 bases, leaving 15 bases between the germline ends. Germline-derived CDR1 and CDR2 are LGHNT and FRNRAP. CDR3 nucleotides: TGTGCTAGTGGCTCAACCAGGGGGGTCACCGGGGAGCTGTTTTTT. It codes for CASGSTRGVTGELFF. Complete variable domain (other parts from reference TRBV12-5 and TRBJ2-2): DARVTQTPRHKVTEMGQEVTMRCQPILGHNTVFWYRQTMMQGLELLAYFRNRAPLDDSGMPKDRFSAEMPDATLATLKIQPSEPRDSAVYFCASGSTRGVTGELFFGEGSRLTVL.

The chain uses TRBV5-1 and TRBJ1-1, with D unclear. V lost 5 bases and J lost 0, with 8 bases in between. The CDR3 extends over 13 amino acids. Germline V gene data show CDR1 as SGHRS and CDR2 as YFSETQ. CDR3 sequence (DNA): TGCGCCAGCAGTGATCAGGTGAACACTGAAGCTTTCTTT. Residues: CASSDQVNTEAFF.

This clonotype was counted ten times or more. The chain joins TRBV19 to TRBJ2-5; D is uncertain. Trimming cost V 2 bases and J 9 bases, with 13 bases left between them. Germline lookup yields CDR1 LNHDA and CDR2 SQIVND (reference sequence). This CDR3 spans 13 amino acids. In DNA, the CDR3 is TGTGCCAGTAGTATATTGGGGAATGGGGCCCAGTACTTC. It encodes CASSILGNGAQYF.

V gene TRBV29-1 combines with J gene TRBJ2-4; TRBD2 is a possible D gene (6 bases). V was clipped by 1 base and J by 13 bases, with 26 bases between them. The CDR3 is made up of 16 amino acids. Per the germline V gene, CDR1 is SQVTM and CDR2 is ANQGSEA. This chain's CDR3 is CSVEGVTGVLYNEQYF. In DNA form, the CDR3 reads TGCAGCGTTGAAGGGGTTACGGGAGTTTTATACAATGAGCAGTACTTC.

This clonotype has only a few counts. V and J are TRBV10-3 and TRBJ1-2, with D unresolved. Germline CDR1 is ENHRY and CDR2 is SYGVKD. This CDR3 spans 15 amino acids. V dropped 1 base and J dropped 0 bases, with 9 bases sitting between them. The CDR3: CAISEWARSNYGYTF. The CDR3 nucleotides read TGTGCCATCAGTGAGTGGGCAAGATCTAACTATGGCTACACCTTC.

With regard to this clonotype: The junction differs from germline at one of its ends, possibly a read error. This chain joins TRBV20-1 and TRBJ1-1; no definite D call. The CDR3 runs 13 residues. Germline V gene sequence: CDR1 DFQATT, CDR2 SNEGSKA (reference sequence). Written as DNA, the CDR3 is TGCAGCGCTAGAGAAGACGGATACACTGAAGCTTTCTTT. It yields the protein CSAREDGYTEAFF.

A word on this clonotype: Germline is not matched at one junction end, which may reflect a read error. The chain employs TRBV2 and TRBJ2-6, with TRBD2 as a possible D gene (5 bases). This CDR3 spans 14 amino acids. CDR1 and CDR2 from the germline V gene are SNHLY and FYNNEI. The CDR3 protein is CASSPTWGANALTF. The CDR3 DNA sequence: TGTGCCAGCAGTCCCACCTGGGGAGCCAACGCCCTGACTTTC.

This clonotype was seen ten or more times. The rearrangement joins TRBV9 to TRBJ2-5, with a tentative D call TRBD2 (5 bases). The CDR3 extends over 13 amino acids. Germline CDR1 SGDLS, CDR2 YYNGEE. Trimming took off 1 base at V and 2 bases at J, with 6 bases between the two ends. The CDR3 loop reads CASSVRGQETQYF. CDR3 DNA sequence: TGTGCCAGCAGCGTACGCGGGCAAGAGACCCAGTACTTC.

This clonotype occurred a few times. The chain is built from TRBV5-5 and TRBJ1-2, with 10 bases identical to TRBD1. The length of the CDR3 is 15 residues. V was clipped by 5 bases and J by 4 bases; unmatched bases: 8. Germline loops: CDR1 SGHKS, CDR2 YYEKEE (reference sequence). CDR3 nucleotides: TGTGCCAGCAGTTCGGGACAGGGGTTATCCTATGGCTACACCTTC. Residues: CASSSGQGLSYGYTF.

The chain carries TRBV18 and TRBJ2-7; D gene unclear. The CDR3 runs to 13 residues. V shed 1 base and J shed 7 bases, with 11 bases lying between them. The germline CDR1 and CDR2 sequences are KGHSH and LQKENI. This CDR3 reads CASSPRQRTEQYF. The CDR3 DNA follows: TGTGCCAGCTCACCACGGCAGCGAACGGAGCAGTACTTC.

This clonotype turned up a few times. DNA of the CDR3: TGTGCCAGCAGCTTACTACAGGGGGATGAGACCCAGTACTTC. It encodes CASSLLQGDETQYF. The rearrangement joins TRBV7-9 to TRBJ2-5; 8 bases fit TRBD1. This CDR3 spans 14 amino acids. Germline CDR1 reads SEHNR; CDR2 reads FQNEAQ (reference sequence). V lost 2 bases to trimming and J lost 5 bases; unmatched junction nucleotides: 4.

This clonotype has only a few counts. V is TRBV5-1 and J is TRBJ2-1, with D possibly being TRBD1 or TRBD2 (7 bases each). The germline CDR1 and CDR2 sequences are SGHRS and YFSETQ. The CDR3 runs to 15 residues. Trimming took off 5 bases at V and 6 bases at J, with 18 bases between the two ends. CDR3 protein: CASRVLRGGFNEQFF. CDR3 nucleotide sequence: TGCGCCAGCAGGGTACTCAGGGGGGGATTCAATGAGCAGTTCTTC.

This clonotype came up once. The chain couples TRBV20-1 to TRBJ2-4; TRBD2 matches at 8 bases. The DNA end is a closer match to TRBJ2-7, so the J assignment may be wrong. The CDR3 has 14 amino acids. The germline V gene has CDR1 DFQATT and CDR2 SNEGSKA (reference sequence). The CDR3 DNA is TGCAGTGCTATTCGGGAGGGCCGAATACACGAGCAGTACTTC. Its translation is CSAIREGRIHEQYF.

This clonotype was picked up a small number of times. V gene TRBV30 combines with J gene TRBJ1-5, with 7 bases lining up with TRBD1. This CDR3 is built from 17 residues. From germline, CDR1 is GTSNPN and CDR2 SVGIG (reference sequence). The V segment lost 1 base and the J segment 0 bases; nucleotides outside the gene matches: 9. The CDR3 region has the DNA TGTGCCTGGAGTGCACACAGGGGCCCTTATAGCAATCAGCCCCAGCATTTT. This sequence encodes CAWSAHRGPYSNQPQHF.

V gene TRBV2 combines with J gene TRBJ1-2; TRBD1 matches at 7 bases. The CDR3 consists of 14 residues. V was pared by 6 bases and J by 5 bases, with 9 bases of the junction left unmatched. Germline V gene sequence: CDR1 SNHLY, CDR2 FYNNEI. The CDR3 protein is CASRGGTATYGYTF. The CDR3 nucleotides are TGTGCCAGCAGGGGCGGGACAGCAACTTATGGCTACACCTTC.

The rearrangement uses TRBV19 and TRBJ2-1; TRBD2 aligns across 10 bases. The CDR3 is made up of 16 amino acids. The ends lost 7 bases at V and 6 bases at J; junction bases unmatched: 12. The V gene's germline CDR1 is LNHDA and CDR2 SQIVND (reference sequence). Here the CDR3 DNA reads TGTGCCAGTACCCACCCCGGGACTAGCGCGATCAATGAGCAGTTCTTC. Translation: CASTHPGTSAINEQFF.

The chain recombines TRBV10-2 with TRBJ1-1; TRBD1 agrees at 10 bases. Germline V CDR1 and CDR2: WSHSY, SAAADI. CDR3 length equals 13 residues. The J segment lost 5 bases and the V segment lost 9 bases, leaving 6 bases of the junction unmatched. The chain's CDR3 is CASGTGEGTEAFF. The CDR3 DNA is TGCGCCAGTGGGACAGGGGAGGGTACTGAAGCTTTCTTT.

The chain couples TRBV30 to TRBJ2-1, with D maybe TRBD1 (5 bases). Germline-derived CDR1 and CDR2 are GTSNPN and SVGIG (reference sequence). The CDR3 contains 14 residues. Between the trimmed V and J ends, which lost 5 bases and 8 bases, there was a span of 19 bases. The CDR3 coding sequence is TGTGCCTGGGATGATGTGGACCTAGGGGATGAGCAGTTCTTC. It codes for CAWDDVDLGDEQFF.

This clonotype was seen a few times. The V gene is TRBV20-1, the J gene TRBJ2-5; D not resolved. The CDR3 loop spans 16 amino acids. Germline lookup yields CDR1 DFQATT and CDR2 SNEGSKA (reference sequence). The V and J ends lost 6 bases and 11 bases respectively, with 31 bases between them. This CDR3 reads CSATGTGRLPYNEQYF. Written as DNA, the CDR3 is TGCAGTGCAACCGGAACCGGACGACTTCCCTACAATGAGCAGTACTTC.

This clonotype was detected many times. The chain links TRBV28 to TRBJ2-5; 8 nucleotides match TRBD2. The CDR3 contains 14 residues. The V gene end was trimmed by 4 bases and the J gene end by 1 base; junction bases not matched to a gene: 2. The germline gives CDR1 MDHEN, CDR2 SYDVKM. CDR3 nucleotide sequence: TGTGCCAGCAGTTGGCGGGGGGTCCAAGAGACCCAGTACTTC. Protein sequence: CASSWRGVQETQYF.

In nucleotides, the CDR3 is TGTGCCAGCTCACCATATACCGGGAGCACTGAAGCTTTCTTT. Its translation: CASSPYTGSTEAFF. The chain carries TRBV18 and TRBJ1-1; D call uncertain. The CDR3 is 14 residues long. Germline CDR1 and CDR2: KGHSH and LQKENI. Trimming stripped 2 bases from V and 4 bases from J, with 11 bases between.